This T cell receptor beta chain was sequenced in a study of T cells in Graves' hyperthyroidism and ophthalmopathy. This CDR3 spans 16 amino acids. The ends lost 5 bases at V and 1 base at J; junction bases unmatched: 11. The germline CDR1 and CDR2 sequences are LNHNV and YYDKDF (reference sequence). The investigators amplified TCR beta CDR3 regions from RNA transcripts. During a first-round RT-PCR of the TCR CDR3, the HTBI primer set was used. Via MiXCR, TCRdb re-called the multiplex PCR reads, giving one row per CDR3 protein. Of under 350,000 distinct CDR3 sequences listed, roughly 15% were seen once; the top ten hold approximately 7.9%.

This TCR came from a woman aged 40-49 years with Graves' hyperthyroidism. Specimen: blood. The V and J genes are TRBV15 and TRBJ2-7, with 7 bases aligning to TRBD1. This CDR3 reads CATSPPWARGSYEQYF. Here the CDR3 DNA reads TGTGCCACCAGCCCCCCTTGGGCCAGGGGGTCCTACGAGCAGTACTTC.